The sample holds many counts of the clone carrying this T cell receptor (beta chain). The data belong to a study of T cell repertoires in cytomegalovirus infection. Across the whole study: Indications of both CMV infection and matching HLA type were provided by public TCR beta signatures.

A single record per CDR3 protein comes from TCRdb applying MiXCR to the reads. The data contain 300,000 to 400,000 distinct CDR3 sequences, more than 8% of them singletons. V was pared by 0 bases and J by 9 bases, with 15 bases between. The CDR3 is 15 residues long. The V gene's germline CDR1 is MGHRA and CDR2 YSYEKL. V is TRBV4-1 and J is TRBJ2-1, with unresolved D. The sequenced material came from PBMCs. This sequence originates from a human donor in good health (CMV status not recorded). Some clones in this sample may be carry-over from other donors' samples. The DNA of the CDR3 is TGCGCCAGCAGCCAAGATAGGTCCACGACGGGTGAGCAGTTCTTC. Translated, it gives CASSQDRSTTGEQFF.